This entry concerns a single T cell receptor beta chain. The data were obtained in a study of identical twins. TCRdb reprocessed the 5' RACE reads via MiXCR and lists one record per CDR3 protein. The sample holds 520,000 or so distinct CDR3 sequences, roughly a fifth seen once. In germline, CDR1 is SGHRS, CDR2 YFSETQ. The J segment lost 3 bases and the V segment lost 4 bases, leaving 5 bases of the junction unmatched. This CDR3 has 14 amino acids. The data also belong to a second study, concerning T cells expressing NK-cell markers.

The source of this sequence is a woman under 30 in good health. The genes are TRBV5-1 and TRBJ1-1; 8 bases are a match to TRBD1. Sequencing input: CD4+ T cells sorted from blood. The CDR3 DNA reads TGCGCCAGCAGCCGGGACAGGACCTACACTGAAGCTTTCTTT. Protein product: CASSRDRTYTEAFF. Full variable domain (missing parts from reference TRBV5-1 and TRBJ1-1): KAGVTQTPRYLIKTRGQQVTLSCSPISGHRSVSWYQQTPGQGLQFLFEYFSETQRNKGNFPGRFSGRQFSNSRSEMNVSTLELGDSALYLCASSRDRTYTEAFFGQGTRLTVV.